A single sample gave rise to the 21 T cell receptor beta chains below, sequenced in a study of identical twins. TCRdb reanalysed the 5' RACE reads using MiXCR and keeps one entry per CDR3 protein. Of 690,000 or so distinct CDR3 sequences in the sample, 8.6% were seen once. The same sample was also used in a study of yellow fever vaccine responses in identical twins.

Sequencing was carried out using PBMCs. These receptors were taken from a woman aged 18 to 35 in good health.

V is TRBV30 and J is TRBJ2-5; TRBD1 matches at 8 bases. The V gene end was trimmed by 3 bases and the J gene end by 4 bases; junction bases not matched to a gene: 10. Germline V CDR1 and CDR2: GTSNPN, SVGIG (reference sequence). The CDR3 runs to 15 residues. The CDR3 nucleotides read TGTGCCTGGAGCACTCGGACAGGGCGGGGAGAGACCCAGTACTTC. Protein sequence: CAWSTRTGRGETQYF. The variable domain in full, with the rest retrieved from reference TRBV30 and TRBJ2-5, is SQTIHQWPATLVQPVGSPLSLECTVEGTSNPNLYWYRQAAGRGLQLLFYSVGIGQISSEVPQNLSASRPQDRQFILSSKKLLLSDSGFYLCAWSTRTGRGETQYFGPGTRLLVL.

This clonotype appeared a few times. The J gene is TRBJ2-7, the V gene TRBV20-1, with 11 bases matching TRBD2. The CDR3 contains 15 residues. V shed 3 bases, J shed 1 base, and the junction held 5 bases outside the gene matches. Per the germline V gene, CDR1 is DFQATT and CDR2 is SNEGSKA (reference sequence). CDR3 sequence: CSASKGLADSYEQYF. In DNA form, the CDR3 reads TGCAGTGCTAGTAAGGGACTAGCGGATTCCTACGAGCAGTACTTC.

This clonotype has just a few counts. The chain links TRBV21-1 to TRBJ1-6; the DNA was not used to check the table's D call, TRBD1. TRBV21-1 is listed as a pseudogene. There are 19 residues in the CDR3. The CDR3 nucleotides read TGTGCCAGCAGCAAGGCCCGTCCCTCAAGACAGAGCTATAATTCACCCCTCCACTTT. It codes for CASSKARPSRQSYNSPLHF.

A few counts support this clonotype. This CDR3 fails to terminate in the conserved phenylalanine or tryptophan, so it likely reflects a read error. The genes are TRBV12-3 or TRBV12-4 and TRBJ2-1; 9 bases map to TRBD2. This CDR3 is 18 amino acids long. The J segment lost 4 bases and the V segment lost 1 base, leaving 11 bases of the junction unmatched. CDR3 bases: TGTGCCAGCAGTTTAGTTCCGAAATCTAGCGGGATTTACAATGAGCAGTTCCTC. Its protein is CASSLVPKSSGIYNEQFL.

This clonotype was found many times. The chain has TRBV11-2 and TRBJ1-2, with TRBD1 matching over 8 bases. J lost 3 bases, V lost 1 base, and 22 bases had no gene match. Germline V gives CDR1 SGHAT, CDR2 FQNNGV. CDR3 length equals 21 residues. The CDR3 sequence: CASSLVILWGTGTGGDYGYTF. In nucleotides, the CDR3 is TGTGCCAGCAGCTTAGTAATACTATGGGGAACCGGGACAGGAGGAGACTATGGCTACACCTTC.

The table lists this clonotype with a few counts. V is TRBV28 and J is TRBJ2-3; 7 positions match TRBD1. The V gene end was trimmed by 5 bases and the J gene end by 3 bases; junction bases not matched to a gene: 5. The CDR3 has 14 amino acids. Germline-derived CDR1 and CDR2 are MDHEN and SYDVKM. CDR3 coding DNA: TGTGCCAGCAGTCCAAACAGGGGAACAGATACGCAGTATTTT. Residues: CASSPNRGTDTQYF.

This clonotype was counted many times. The chain couples TRBV29-1 to TRBJ2-7; D is uncertain. The V gene's germline CDR1 is SQVTM and CDR2 ANQGSEA. The CDR3 sequence is 12 residues long. V lost 4 bases and J lost 7, with 14 bases in between. The CDR3 DNA is TGCAGCGTTGTCGACCTGTTCCGGGAGCAGTACTTC. Its protein product is CSVVDLFREQYF.

This clonotype was observed a few times. The chain joins TRBV4-3 to TRBJ2-2, with D maybe TRBD1 (6 bases). Trimming took 1 base from V and 1 from J, leaving 10 bases between them. CDR3 length equals 16 residues. Germline V CDR1 and CDR2: LGHNA, YSLEER. CDR3: CASSQGTALNTGELFF. DNA for the CDR3: TGCGCCAGCAGCCAAGGGACAGCCCTGAACACCGGGGAGCTGTTTTTT.

The J gene is TRBJ2-3, the V gene TRBV29-1; D may be TRBD1 or TRBD2 (7 bases each). CDR1 is SQVTM, CDR2 ANQGSEA, per germline. V was cut by 2 bases and J by 4 bases, with 25 bases left in between. This CDR3 has 18 residues. The CDR3 reads CSVESPGGVGSLADTQYF. The CDR3 DNA sequence: TGCAGCGTTGAAAGCCCAGGGGGGGTCGGGAGTCTCGCAGATACGCAGTATTTT.

This clonotype was observed a few times. The V and J genes are TRBV27 and TRBJ1-1; a weak D match, TRBD1 (5 bases). The CDR3 length is 15 residues. Trimming removed 2 bases from V and 4 bases from J, with 14 bases in between. Germline V lookup: CDR1 MNHEY, CDR2 SMNVEV (reference sequence). The CDR3 loop is CASSLTRVFGTEAFF. CDR3 nucleotides: TGTGCCAGCAGTTTAACCAGGGTATTTGGCACTGAAGCTTTCTTT.

This clonotype was recorded a few times. CDR3 sequence: CASRLLQLISYEQYF. The CDR3 DNA is TGTGCCAGCAGGCTCCTACAGCTAATTTCCTACGAGCAGTACTTC. V and J are TRBV11-2 and TRBJ2-7; no reliable D call. The V gene lost 6 bases and the J gene lost 1 base, with 16 bases spanning the gap. The CDR3 sequence is 15 residues long. Germline CDR1 is SGHAT and CDR2 is FQNNGV. The whole variable domain, remainder taken from reference TRBV11-2 and TRBJ2-7, is EAGVAQSPRYKIIEKRQSVAFWCNPISGHATLYWYQQILGQGPKLLIQFQNNGVVDDSQLPKDRFSAERLKGVDSTLKIQPAKLEDSAVYLCASRLLQLISYEQYFGPGTRLTVT.

This chain joins TRBV20-1 and TRBJ1-1; 8 bases agree with TRBD1. The CDR3 is made up of 16 amino acids. CDR1 DFQATT and CDR2 SNEGSKA come from the germline V gene (reference sequence). Trimming at V came to 0 bases and at J to 3 bases, leaving 9 bases not matched to a gene. CDR3: CSARDRGRGLDTEAFF. CDR3 nucleotides: TGCAGTGCTAGAGATCGAGGCAGGGGGCTGGACACTGAAGCTTTCTTT.

In its sample, this clonotype was seen a few times. This rearrangement joins TRBV9 to TRBJ1-4; no clear D. The CDR3 consists of 14 residues. Per germline, CDR1 SGDLS and CDR2 YYNGEE. The V and J ends lost 3 bases and 7 bases respectively, with 13 bases between them. The CDR3 DNA reads as TGTGCCAGCAGCGGTGGGTTCGCTTCTGAAAAACTGTTTTTT. Its translation is CASSGGFASEKLFF.

In this sample, this clonotype turned up many times. The chain is built from TRBV6-5 and TRBJ1-2; D might be TRBD1 (6 bases). The CDR3 is made up of 13 amino acids. From germline, CDR1 is MNHEY and CDR2 SVGAGI. Trimming stripped 6 bases from V and 5 bases from J, with 13 bases between. The CDR3 protein is CASSSTGQYGYTF. The DNA for the CDR3 is TGTGCCAGCAGCTCGACAGGCCAATATGGCTACACCTTC.

The table lists this clonotype with a few counts. The chain recombines TRBV29-1 with TRBJ2-7, with D maybe TRBD2 (6 bases). The CDR3 is 13 amino acids. The V gene lost 4 bases and the J gene lost 3 bases, with 13 bases spanning the gap. Germline loops: CDR1 SQVTM, CDR2 ANQGSEA. Here the CDR3 DNA reads TGCAGCGTTGGGCCGCGGGGAGACTACGAGCAGTACTTC. Translation: CSVGPRGDYEQYF.

This clonotype was observed at least ten times. The chain carries TRBV20-1 and TRBJ2-7, with no clear D. The CDR3 sequence is 14 residues long. Trimming took off 0 bases at V and 4 bases at J, with 13 bases between the two ends. The germline V gene encodes CDR1 DFQATT and CDR2 SNEGSKA (reference sequence). CDR3 bases: TGCAGTGCTAGAGATTTGAGACTGAATTACGAGCAGTACTTC. It is translated as CSARDLRLNYEQYF.

This chain connects TRBV4-1 to TRBJ2-4; a possible D gene is TRBD1 (6 bases). This CDR3 spans 14 amino acids. Germline V gives CDR1 MGHRA, CDR2 YSYEKL. V lost 6 bases and J lost 8, with 17 bases in between. The CDR3 reads CASRSLGAGDIQYF. The CDR3 DNA reads TGCGCCAGCAGGAGTTTGGGGGCTGGGGACATTCAGTACTTC.

This clonotype appeared a few times. The rearrangement joins TRBV4-3 to TRBJ2-3; 7 bases align to TRBD2. The CDR3 has 16 amino acids. V lost 0 bases, J lost 6 bases, and 9 bases stayed unmatched. CDR1 and CDR2 from the germline V gene are LGHNA and YSLEER. CDR3 sequence reads: CASSQDQGGRTDTQYF. The CDR3 DNA sequence: TGCGCCAGCAGCCAAGATCAGGGCGGGAGAACCGATACGCAGTATTTT.

This clonotype was detected only a few times. This rearrangement joins TRBV14 to TRBJ2-5, with D possibly being TRBD1 or TRBD2 (6 bases each). The V gene lost 1 base and the J gene lost 6 bases, with 18 bases spanning the gap. CDR1 SGHDN and CDR2 FVKESK come from the germline V gene. The CDR3 length is 16 residues. The CDR3 bases are TGTGCCAGCAGCCAAGGCGGCGGAGGGGGGCGACAGACCCAGTACTTC. Encoded protein: CASSQGGGGGRQTQYF.

This clonotype has at least ten counts. The J gene is TRBJ2-1, the V gene TRBV2; D is perhaps TRBD1 or TRBD2 (7 bases each). Trimming took off 2 bases at V and 5 bases at J, with 10 bases between the two ends. CDR1 and CDR2 (germline): SNHLY, FYNNEI. The CDR3 extends over 14 amino acids. For the CDR3, the DNA is TGTGCCAGCAGTGAACAGGGGGGGCACAATGAGCAGTTCTTC. Protein: CASSEQGGHNEQFF.

The chain recombines TRBV18 with TRBJ2-7; TRBD1 matches 9 bases. CDR1 and CDR2 (germline): KGHSH, LQKENI. The CDR3 is 15 amino acids. The ends lost 4 bases at V and 7 bases at J; junction bases unmatched: 11. DNA for the CDR3: TGTGCCAGCTCACTAAGGCAACAGGGGGCCGGGGAGCAGTACTTC. Encoded protein: CASSLRQQGAGEQYF.